The clone carrying this T cell receptor (beta chain) was found many times. On the basis of clinical symptoms, serum thyroxine and TRAb, thyroid ultrasound and orbital computed tomography, diagnoses were made. CDR1 is MNHEY and CDR2 is SMNVEV in the germline V gene (reference sequence). V was clipped by 5 bases and J by 4 bases, with 18 bases between them. This CDR3 region has 16 residues. These data originate in a study of T cells in Graves' hyperthyroidism and ophthalmopathy. TCR beta CDR3 regions were amplified from RNA transcripts. The primer set for the first-round RT-PCR of the TCR CDR3 was HTBI. TCRdb independently ran MiXCR on the multiplex PCR reads; one entry per CDR3 protein. The data show around 36,000 distinct CDR3 sequences, 52% seen once.

The V and J genes are TRBV27 and TRBJ2-1, with D perhaps assigned TRBD1 or TRBD2 (5 bases each). Source material: blood. The sequence derives from a middle-aged man with Graves' ophthalmopathy. The CDR3 DNA is TGTGCCAGCAGTCCGGAGGCAAAAAGGGGATACAATGAGCAGTTCTTC. It encodes CASSPEAKRGYNEQFF.